Below, 23 T cell receptor beta chains from the same sample are listed, as sequenced in a study of T cell changes during pregnancy in multiple sclerosis. Sequencing was performed with immunoSEQ multiplex PCR; in TCRdb, only in-frame clones are kept and a portion is missing. The profile shows some 93,000 clones, about nine tenths of them singletons. Material: peripheral blood, obtained after pregnancy. The source is a female donor in good health, enrolled as a control in a pregnancy study.

The chain is built from TRBV28 and TRBJ1-2; 8 bases fit TRBD1. Trimming removed 5 bases from V and 1 base from J; junction bases left unmatched: 6. The CDR3 consists of 15 residues. Germline CDR1 is MDHEN and CDR2 is SYDVKM. The CDR3 loop reads CASSTPGQGNYGYTF. Written as DNA, the CDR3 is TGTGCCAGCAGTACCCCCGGACAGGGTAACTATGGCTACACCTTC.

With regard to this clone: One end of the junction is discordant with germline, which a read error may explain. The chain couples TRBV27 to TRBJ1-2; D is ambiguous. The CDR3 consists of 11 residues. In germline, CDR1 is MNHEY, CDR2 SMNVEV (reference sequence). CDR3 sequence reads: CVSGLNYGYTF. CDR3 bases: TGTGTCAGCGGCCTTAACTATGGCTACACCTTC.

The chain links TRBV19 to TRBJ1-6; 8 nucleotides align to TRBD1. Germline-derived CDR1 and CDR2 are LNHDA and SQIVND (reference sequence). The CDR3 sequence is 18 residues long. With V trimmed by 6 bases and J by 0 bases, 10 bases remained unmatched. CDR3 sequence (DNA): TGTGCCAGTAGCCACGACGGGACAGGAGTCTCCTATAATTCACCCCTCCACTTT. As protein: CASSHDGTGVSYNSPLHF.

The CDR3 nucleotides read TGTGCCAGCAGCTTAGAGGACAGGGTTGACATTCAGTACTTC. Protein: CASSLEDRVDIQYF. V and J are TRBV7-2 and TRBJ2-4; TRBD1 aligns across 8 bases. Germline trimming cut 1 base from V and 8 bases from J; bases unmatched to any gene: 4. In germline, CDR1 is SGHTA, CDR2 FQGNSA. There are 14 residues in the CDR3.

The chain joins TRBV27 to TRBJ2-1; possible D gene TRBD1, 5 bases. The CDR3 runs to 16 residues. V lost 0 bases to trimming and J lost 5 bases, with 14 bases between them. CDR1 is MNHEY, CDR2 SMNVEV, per germline (reference sequence). CDR3 sequence (DNA): TGTGCCAGCAGTTTATCCGACAGTCTCGGCAACAATGAGCAGTTCTTC. This translates into CASSLSDSLGNNEQFF.

This chain links TRBV7-9 with TRBJ1-2, with 9 bases identical to TRBD1. CDR1 is SEHNR and CDR2 is FQNEAQ in the germline V gene (reference sequence). V was clipped by 5 bases and J by 6 bases; unmatched bases: 16. CDR3 length equals 17 residues. CDR3 amino acids: CASSQWDRERLEHGYTF. Here the CDR3 DNA reads TGTGCCAGCAGCCAGTGGGACAGGGAACGCTTAGAGCATGGCTACACCTTC. The full variable domain, its missing parts supplied by reference TRBV7-9 and TRBJ1-2, is DTGVSQNPRHKITKRGQNVTFRCDPISEHNRLYWYRQTLGQGPEFLTYFQNEAQLEKSRLLSDRFSAERPKGSFSTLEIQRTEQGDSAMYLCASSQWDRERLEHGYTFGSGTRLTVV.

The count of this clone is one. This chain links TRBV28 with TRBJ2-3, with 8 bases matching TRBD2. The CDR3 sequence is 15 residues long. Germline V gene sequence: CDR1 MDHEN, CDR2 SYDVKM. V was pared by 5 bases and J by 5 bases, with 9 bases of the junction left unmatched. The CDR3 DNA reads as TGTGCCAGCAGTACCAGCGGGGGTGAACGAGATACGCAGTATTTT. This codes for CASSTSGGERDTQYF.

The V and J genes are TRBV28 and TRBJ1-5; TRBD1 matches 9 bases. The CDR3 is made up of 14 amino acids. V dropped 7 bases and J dropped 9; count of bases not matched to a gene: 10. CDR1 and CDR2 from the germline V gene are MDHEN and SYDVKM. DNA of the CDR3: TGTGCCAGCACCCCGGGACAGGGTTATCGGCCCCAGCATTTT. Its protein is CASTPGQGYRPQHF. Using reference TRBV28 and TRBJ1-5 for the parts outside the CDR3, the full variable domain is DVKVTQSSRYLVKRTGEKVFLECVQDMDHENMFWYRQDPGLGLRLIYFSYDVKMKEKGDIPEGYSVSREKKERFSLILESASTNQTSMYLCASTPGQGYRPQHFGDGTRLSIL.

The J gene is TRBJ1-2, the V gene TRBV4-3; D call uncertain. Germline V gene lookup returns CDR1 LGHNA and CDR2 YSLEER. The CDR3 is made up of 14 amino acids. Trimming took 0 bases from V and 5 from J, leaving 10 bases between them. Written as DNA, the CDR3 is TGCGCCAGCAGCCAAGAAAACACATGGTATGGCTACACCTTC. Amino acid sequence: CASSQENTWYGYTF.

The J gene is TRBJ1-1, the V gene TRBV18; tentatively, D is TRBD1 (5 bases). Germline CDR1 is KGHSH and CDR2 is LQKENI. The CDR3 spans 14 residues. The V end lost 1 base, the J end lost 2 bases, and 8 bases lay between the germline ends. The CDR3 coding sequence is TGTGCCAGCTCACCACAGACAGTTAACACTGAAGCTTTCTTT. This translates into CASSPQTVNTEAFF.

The chain links TRBV7-9 to TRBJ2-2, with 8 bases that match TRBD2. CDR3 length: 14 residues. V lost 5 bases, J lost 6 bases, and 5 bases stayed unmatched. Germline values: CDR1 SEHNR, CDR2 FQNEAQ (reference sequence). CDR3 residues: CASSRGGSAGELFF. CDR3 nucleotides: TGTGCCAGCAGCCGGGGGGGGAGCGCCGGGGAGCTGTTTTTT.

The rearrangement joins TRBV5-6 to TRBJ1-2; D remains ambiguous. CDR1 is SGHDT, CDR2 YYEEEE, per germline. This CDR3 is 13 amino acids long. V dropped 0 bases and J dropped 13 bases, with 16 bases sitting between them. CDR3 protein: CASSLETLPRLTF. CDR3 nucleotides: TGTGCCAGCAGCTTGGAGACTTTGCCCCGTCTCACCTTC.

This clone was observed once. The chain joins TRBV2 to TRBJ2-7, with D possibly being TRBD2 (6 bases). The CDR3 consists of 11 residues. Trimming left V 6 bases short and J 9 bases short, with 12 bases between. Per the germline V gene, CDR1 is SNHLY and CDR2 is FYNNEI. The chain's CDR3 is CASRMQGGQYF. CDR3 nucleotides: TGTGCCAGCAGGATGCAGGGAGGGCAGTACTTC.

This rearrangement joins TRBV4-3 to TRBJ1-3; no definite D call. This CDR3 is 16 amino acids long. Looked up from germline, CDR1 is LGHNA and CDR2 is YSLEER. V was trimmed by 3 bases and J by 7 bases, leaving 19 bases between them. The CDR3 reads CASSQGSRTGRNTIYF. For the CDR3, the DNA is TGCGCCAGCAGCCAGGGCTCCAGGACGGGGAGGAACACCATATATTTT.

The chain is built from TRBV15 and TRBJ1-1; 10 positions agree with TRBD1. The CDR3 covers 15 residues. Trimming at V came to 5 bases and at J to 4 bases, leaving 7 bases not matched to a gene. Germline V gene data show CDR1 as LNHNV and CDR2 as YYDKDF (reference sequence). CDR3 region: CATSETGGRSTEAFF. DNA of the CDR3: TGTGCCACCAGCGAGACAGGGGGCAGAAGCACTGAAGCTTTCTTT. Using reference TRBV15 and TRBJ1-1 for the parts outside the CDR3, the full variable domain is DAMVIQNPRYQVTQFGKPVTLSCSQTLNHNVMYWYQQKSSQAPKLLFHYYDKDFNNEADTPDNFQSRRPNTSFCFLDIRSPGLGDTAMYLCATSETGGRSTEAFFGQGTRLTVV.

The DNA of the CDR3 is TGTGCCAGCAGCCCACCCGACAGCTTCGATGAAAAACTGTTTTTT. Translation gives CASSPPDSFDEKLFF. The chain couples TRBV7-2 to TRBJ1-4; D perhaps matches TRBD1 (5 bases). The CDR3 length is 15 residues. V lost 5 bases, J lost 6 bases, and 16 bases lay in between. Per the germline V gene, CDR1 is SGHTA and CDR2 is FQGNSA.

J is TRBJ1-5 and V is TRBV28, with 8 bases fitting TRBD1. CDR1 MDHEN and CDR2 SYDVKM come from the germline V gene. CDR3 length: 14 amino acids. Trimming cost V 4 bases and J 2 bases; bases outside gene matches: 1. Here the CDR3 reads CASSSTGGNQPQHF. CDR3 nucleotide sequence: TGTGCCAGCAGTTCGACAGGGGGCAATCAGCCCCAGCATTTT.

The rearrangement joins TRBV5-5 to TRBJ1-4, with 8 bases that match TRBD1. CDR1 is SGHKS, CDR2 YYEKEE, per germline (reference sequence). The CDR3 is made up of 14 amino acids. V was clipped by 4 bases and J by 7 bases; unmatched bases: 6. The CDR3 nucleotides are TGTGCCAGCAGCACCCGACAGGGGACTGAAAAACTGTTTTTT. It yields the protein CASSTRQGTEKLFF.

V is TRBV2 and J is TRBJ1-2, with 8 bases identical to TRBD1. Trimming cost V 8 bases and J 0 bases; bases outside gene matches: 11. Germline V lookup: CDR1 SNHLY, CDR2 FYNNEI. The CDR3 extends over 16 amino acids. CDR3 nucleotides: TGTGCCAGCTTCCATCCTGGACAGGGAGCTAACTATGGCTACACCTTC. It codes for CASFHPGQGANYGYTF.

The chain combines TRBV14 with TRBJ1-6, with TRBD1 matching 8 bases. Germline V gives CDR1 SGHDN, CDR2 FVKESK. V lost 2 bases to trimming and J lost 2 bases; unmatched junction nucleotides: 8. The CDR3 consists of 18 residues. The CDR3 here is CASSQTMDRATYNSPLHF. CDR3 nucleotides: TGTGCCAGCAGCCAAACCATGGACAGGGCCACCTATAATTCACCCCTCCACTTT.

The chain has TRBV6-1 and TRBJ1-3; D is ambiguous. V was pared by 6 bases and J by 0 bases, with 9 bases between. Germline V gives CDR1 MNHNS, CDR2 SASEGT. The CDR3 has 14 residues. This chain's CDR3 is CASSPGSSGNTIYF. The CDR3 nucleotides read TGTGCCAGCAGCCCGGGGAGCTCTGGAAACACCATATATTTT.

V usage is TRBV7-8 and J usage is TRBJ1-1; maybe TRBD1 (5 bases). Germline V gene lookup returns CDR1 SGHVS and CDR2 FQNEAQ. The CDR3 totals 17 residues. With 1 base removed from V and 1 base from J, the gap between germline ends came to 16 bases. Here the CDR3 reads CASSLVITGVRNTEAFF. The DNA for the CDR3 is TGTGCCAGCAGCTTAGTAATTACGGGGGTGAGGAACACTGAAGCTTTCTTT.

The chain combines TRBV29-1 with TRBJ2-5, with 7 bases lining up with TRBD1. V lost 7 bases to trimming and J lost 4 bases; unmatched junction nucleotides: 3. CDR3 size: 11 residues. CDR1 SQVTM and CDR2 ANQGSEA come from the germline V gene. The CDR3 DNA follows: TGCAGCGGACGGGACAGAGAGACCCAGTACTTC. Protein: CSGRDRETQYF. The complete variable domain, with remaining parts taken from reference TRBV29-1 and TRBJ2-5, reads SAVISQKPSRDICQRGTSLTIQCQVDSQVTMMFWYRQQPGQSLTLIATANQGSEATYESGFVIDKFPISRPNLTFSTLTVSNMSPEDSSIYLCSGRDRETQYFGPGTRLLVL.